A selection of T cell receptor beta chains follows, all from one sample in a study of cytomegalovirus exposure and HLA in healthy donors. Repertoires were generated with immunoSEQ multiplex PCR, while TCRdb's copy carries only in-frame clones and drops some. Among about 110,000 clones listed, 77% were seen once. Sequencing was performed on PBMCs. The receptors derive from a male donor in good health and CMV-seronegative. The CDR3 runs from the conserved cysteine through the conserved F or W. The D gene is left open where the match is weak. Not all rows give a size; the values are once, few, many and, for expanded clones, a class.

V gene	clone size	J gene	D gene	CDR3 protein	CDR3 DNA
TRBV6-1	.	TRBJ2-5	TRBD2	CASSETSGKGETQYF	TGTGCCAGCAGTGAGACTAGCGGGAAGGGAGAGACCCAGTACTTC
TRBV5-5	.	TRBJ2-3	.	CASSPEDTSTDTQYF	TGTGCCAGCAGCCCTGAGGACACCAGCACAGATACGCAGTATTTT
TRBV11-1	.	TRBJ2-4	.	CASSQYRNSGNIQYF	TGTGCCAGCAGCCAATACAGGAATTCGGGCAACATTCAGTACTTC
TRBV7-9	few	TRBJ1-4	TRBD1	CASSTRDSFNEKLFF	TGTGCCAGCAGCACCAGGGACAGCTTTAATGAAAAACTGTTTTTT
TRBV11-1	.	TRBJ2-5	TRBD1	CASSPTGGLGETQYF	TGTGCCAGCAGTCCGACAGGGGGCTTGGGGGAGACCCAGTACTTC
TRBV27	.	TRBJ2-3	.	CASSSASGIVSTDTQYF	TGTGCCAGCAGTTCCGCTTCAGGGATCGTCAGCACAGATACGCAGTATTTT
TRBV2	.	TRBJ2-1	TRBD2	CASSVRPAGGGNEQFF	TGTGCCAGCAGTGTTCGACCAGCGGGGGGTGGCAATGAGCAGTTCTTC
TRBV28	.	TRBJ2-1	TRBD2	CASTPSGTNEQFF	TGTGCCAGCACTCCGAGCGGGACCAATGAGCAGTTCTTC
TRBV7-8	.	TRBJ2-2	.	CAILTGTRTGELFF	TGTGCCATCCTAACCGGGACAAGAACCGGGGAGCTGTTTTTT
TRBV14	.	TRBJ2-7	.	CASSQEARGRGYEQYF	TGTGCCAGCAGCCAAGAAGCAAGAGGGAGAGGGTACGAGCAGTACTTC
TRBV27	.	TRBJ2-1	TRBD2	CASSWGGPLNEQFF	TGTGCCAGCAGTTGGGGAGGGCCGTTGAATGAGCAGTTCTTC
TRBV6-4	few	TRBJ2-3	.	CASSSPGDTQYF	TGTGCCAGCAGTTCACCAGGTGATACGCAGTATTTT
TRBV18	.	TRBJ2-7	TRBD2	CASSPLAGSSYEQYF	TGTGCCAGCTCACCACTAGCGGGATCGTCCTACGAGCAGTACTTC
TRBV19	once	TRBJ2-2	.	CASSLTVPGELFF	TGTGCCAGTAGTTTAACTGTCCCCGGGGAGCTGTTTTTT